This passage covers 30 T cell receptor beta chains from one sample sequenced in a study of blood T cells in healthy people across ages (dated by TCRdb to the mid-2010s). The receptor library was made with 5' RACE. The run used an Illumina HiSeq 2500. A second roughly 6 to 11 cycle PCR used a sample-barcoded 5' primer and a J-beta primer mix. TCRdb reworked the public reads: Q25 trimming with fastp, MiXCR clone assembly, productive beta chains retained. All rows with the same CDR3 protein become a single entry with the most common DNA and genes. The sample records approximately 960,000 distinct CDR3 sequences, roughly 29% of which are singletons. The ten biggest clones cover about a tenth of the sample. The sample was also linked to a second study, of T cells of mothers and their children.

Sequencing used blood. These receptors all stem from a woman aged 40 to 50 in good health.

The V and J genes are TRBV20-1 and TRBJ1-4; D is ambiguous. Trimming pared 3 bases from V and 10 bases from J, leaving 6 bases between. CDR3 length equals 10 residues. Germline V gives CDR1 DFQATT, CDR2 SNEGSKA (reference sequence). The CDR3 DNA reads TGCAGTGCTAGTATGGGAAAACTGTTTTTT. Its protein is CSASMGKLFF.

The CDR3 here is CSVEVRRETQYF. DNA of the CDR3: TGCAGCGTTGAAGTGCGGCGGGAGACCCAGTACTTC. This sequence joins TRBV29-1 and TRBJ2-5; D unclear. V gave up 1 base and J gave up 5 bases, with 8 bases separating them. Germline lookup yields CDR1 SQVTM and CDR2 ANQGSEA. The CDR3 spans 12 residues.

The gene calls are TRBV18 and TRBJ2-7, with 9 positions matching TRBD1. The CDR3 covers 15 residues. CDR1 KGHSH and CDR2 LQKENI come from the germline V gene. V shed 5 bases and J 5 bases; nucleotides not matched to a gene: 10. The CDR3 is CASSLTLTGGDEQYF. The CDR3 DNA follows: TGTGCCAGCTCATTGACGTTAACAGGGGGCGACGAGCAGTACTTC.

This clonotype occurred many times. This chain uses TRBV20-1 with TRBJ2-5; the D gene is possibly TRBD1 (6 bases). The V gene's germline CDR1 is DFQATT and CDR2 SNEGSKA (reference sequence). V gave up 4 bases and J gave up 4 bases, with 16 bases separating them. The CDR3 runs to 14 residues. Here the CDR3 DNA reads TGCAGTGCTACCATAGGGGGAAGAGGAGAGACCCAGTACTTC. Its translation: CSATIGGRGETQYF.

The CDR3 sequence is CASIGTEAYEQYF. Here the CDR3 DNA reads TGTGCCAGCATAGGGACAGAGGCCTACGAGCAGTACTTC. The chain joins TRBV28 to TRBJ2-7, with 7 bases identical to TRBD1. Germline V gene lookup returns CDR1 MDHEN and CDR2 SYDVKM. The CDR3 contains 13 residues. The trim removed 7 bases at V and 2 bases at J, leaving 5 bases unmatched.

This clonotype was found many times. This rearrangement joins TRBV27 to TRBJ2-5; the match to TRBD2 covers 15 bases. The CDR3 loop spans 16 amino acids. The germline gives CDR1 MNHEY, CDR2 SMNVEV (reference sequence). V lost 4 bases and J lost 5; bases outside the gene matches: 5. The CDR3 loop reads CASSSGLAGGGETQYF. CDR3 DNA sequence: TGTGCCAGCAGTTCGGGACTAGCGGGGGGAGGGGAGACCCAGTACTTC.

This clonotype was detected many times. The chain employs TRBV4-3 and TRBJ2-7; D uncertain. Between the trimmed V and J ends, which lost 1 base and 0 bases, there was a span of 19 bases. Germline V gene data show CDR1 as LGHNA and CDR2 as YSLEER. The CDR3 length is 18 residues. The DNA for the CDR3 is TGCGCCAGCAGCCAAGCGGCTAGACGCCCTGACCTCTCCTACGAGCAGTACTTC. Translating gives CASSQAARRPDLSYEQYF.

Ten or more counts support this clonotype. The CDR3 reads CASSDSSLPSGPSSYEQYF. CDR3 nucleotide sequence: TGTGCCAGCAGCGACTCTTCGTTGCCTAGCGGACCTAGCTCCTACGAGCAGTACTTC. The rearrangement uses TRBV7-8 and TRBJ2-7, with TRBD2 matching over 7 bases. V gave up 5 bases and J gave up 0 bases; unmatched junction bases: 19. The CDR3 totals 19 residues. Germline V gene data show CDR1 as SGHVS and CDR2 as FQNEAQ.

This clonotype was found many times. The chain carries TRBV7-2 and TRBJ2-5; D is unresolved. This CDR3 has 14 amino acids. Germline-derived CDR1 and CDR2 are SGHTA and FQGNSA. Trimming shortened V by 3 bases and J by 1 base, and 9 bases separated the two germline ends. CDR3 bases: TGTGCCAGCAGCTTGTGGGGTATCCAAGAGACCCAGTACTTC. Residues: CASSLWGIQETQYF.

This clonotype was observed at least ten times. The rearrangement uses TRBV12-3 or TRBV12-4 and TRBJ2-7; maybe TRBD1 (6 bases). The CDR3 is made up of 14 amino acids. The V end was cut by 6 bases, the J end by 3 bases, with 15 bases between. CDR3 DNA: TGTGCCAGCAGAGCACCGGGACATAACTACGAGCAGTACTTC. Protein: CASRAPGHNYEQYF.

J is TRBJ1-6 and V is TRBV30; D remains unclear. The CDR3 contains 13 residues. Germline values: CDR1 GTSNPN, CDR2 SVGIG (reference sequence). The V end was cut by 5 bases, the J end by 6 bases, with 11 bases between. CDR3 amino acids: CAWQSIVNSPLHF. In DNA, the CDR3 is TGTGCCTGGCAGTCTATAGTTAATTCACCCCTCCACTTT.

This clonotype was seen more than once but under ten times. The V call is TRBV6-1, the J call TRBJ2-5; 11 bases match TRBD2. The ends lost 6 bases at V and 2 bases at J; junction bases unmatched: 14. CDR1 is MNHNS and CDR2 is SASEGT in the germline V gene. This CDR3 is built from 18 residues. The CDR3 is CASSPSLGTSGTQETQYF. The CDR3 DNA sequence: TGTGCCAGCAGCCCAAGTCTTGGGACTAGCGGAACTCAAGAGACCCAGTACTTC.

In DNA form, the CDR3 reads TGTGCCACCAGTGACCCCGGGAGGTATGAGCAGTTCTTC. Protein sequence: CATSDPGRYEQFF. This chain links TRBV24-1 with TRBJ2-1, with 7 nucleotides matching TRBD2. In germline, CDR1 is KGHDR, CDR2 SFDVKD. The CDR3 is 13 amino acids. V shed 4 bases and J 8 bases; nucleotides not matched to a gene: 4.

This clonotype was observed a handful of times. Being one base from a much bigger clone, this may be a read error. The chain combines TRBV29-1 with TRBJ1-2; a possible D gene is TRBD1 (6 bases). The CDR3 loop spans 12 amino acids. V dropped 0 bases and J dropped 10 bases, with 12 bases sitting between them. Per the germline V gene, CDR1 is SQVTM and CDR2 is ANQGSEA. The DNA for the CDR3 is TGCAGCGTTGAAGATGGAGGGGGGGACTACACCTTC. Protein sequence: CSVEDGGGDYTF.

In its sample, this clonotype was seen a few times. The rearrangement joins TRBV5-1 to TRBJ2-3; 14 bases are a match to TRBD2. After removal of 4 bases from V and 0 bases from J, the junction contained 7 bases not matched to a gene. The CDR3 totals 18 residues. Germline CDR1 is SGHRS and CDR2 is YFSETQ. The CDR3: CASSPGLAGATSTDTQYF. DNA of the CDR3: TGCGCCAGCAGCCCGGGACTAGCGGGGGCCACTAGCACAGATACGCAGTATTTT.

The genes are TRBV27 and TRBJ1-5, with D tentatively TRBD1 (5 bases). Germline V lookup: CDR1 MNHEY, CDR2 SMNVEV (reference sequence). This CDR3 contains 16 residues. V was trimmed by 4 bases and J by 4 bases, leaving 17 bases between them. CDR3 amino acids: CASSSITRTPNQPQHF. As DNA, the CDR3 is TGTGCCAGCAGTTCCATCACCAGGACACCTAATCAGCCCCAGCATTTT.

The chain employs TRBV12-3 or TRBV12-4 and TRBJ1-1; a possible D gene is TRBD1 (5 bases). The V gene lost 5 bases and the J gene lost 7 bases, with 14 bases spanning the gap. This CDR3 has 13 amino acids. The CDR3 sequence is CASSPTGDGEAFF. The CDR3 DNA reads TGTGCCAGCAGTCCCACGGGGGATGGTGAAGCTTTCTTT.

The chain combines TRBV7-2 with TRBJ2-3; D uncertain. CDR1 is SGHTA and CDR2 is FQGNSA in the germline V gene. V lost 2 bases to trimming and J lost 4 bases, with 25 bases between them. There are 19 residues in the CDR3. The CDR3: CASSLPSRPYSEDPDTQYF. CDR3 sequence (DNA): TGTGCCAGCAGCTTACCCAGCAGGCCATACTCAGAGGACCCAGATACGCAGTATTTT.

This clonotype turned up a few times. It may be a read error: a sequence one base away is much more abundant. V gene TRBV11-2 combines with J gene TRBJ2-1; TRBD2 aligns across 13 bases. Germline CDR1 SGHAT, CDR2 FQNNGV. The CDR3 is made up of 18 amino acids. As DNA, the CDR3 is TGTGCCGGCAGCTCAAGACTAGCGGGGGGCAACGCCTACAATGAGCAGTTCTTC. Protein sequence: CAGSSRLAGGNAYNEQFF.

This clonotype was detected many times. V gene TRBV6-5 combines with J gene TRBJ2-1; D gene uncertain. V was trimmed by 0 bases and J by 7 bases, leaving 7 bases between them. Germline loops: CDR1 MNHEY, CDR2 SVGAGI. The CDR3 spans 13 residues. The CDR3 loop is CASSYSVFNEQFF. CDR3 nucleotide sequence: TGTGCCAGCAGTTACTCGGTCTTTAATGAGCAGTTCTTC.

The V call is TRBV5-1, the J call TRBJ1-2, with TRBD1 matching over 11 bases. The junction had 6 bases not matched to a gene; V was cut back by 4 bases and J by 4 bases. The CDR3 totals 15 residues. Germline values: CDR1 SGHRS, CDR2 YFSETQ. CDR3 protein: CASSPGQGASYGYTF. The DNA of the CDR3 is TGCGCCAGCAGCCCTGGACAGGGGGCGAGCTATGGCTACACCTTC.

To note about this clonotype: The junction differs from germline at one of its ends, possibly a read error. The chain uses TRBV7-7 and TRBJ1-4, with D possibly matching TRBD1 (6 bases). Germline V gives CDR1 SSHAT, CDR2 FNYEAQ (reference sequence). The CDR3 runs 14 residues. The CDR3 nucleotides are TGTGCTAGCAGCCCGGGACATGGAAATGAAAAACTGTTTTTT. This sequence encodes CASSPGHGNEKLFF.

Concerning this clonotype: Compared with germline, one end of the junction differs, possibly owing to a read error. The chain joins TRBV5-1 to TRBJ2-6; a possible D gene is TRBD1 (5 bases). The CDR3 totals 18 residues. Germline lookup yields CDR1 SGHRS and CDR2 YFSETQ. For the CDR3, the DNA is TGCGCCAGCAGTCGACCTCAAGACAGATCGACTGGGGCCAACGTCCGGACTTTC. Residues: CASSRPQDRSTGANVRTF.

This chain connects TRBV4-3 to TRBJ2-2, with D tentatively TRBD1 (6 bases). V was pared by 0 bases and J by 1 base, with 12 bases between. This CDR3 is 17 amino acids long. Looked up from germline, CDR1 is LGHNA and CDR2 is YSLEER. DNA of the CDR3: TGCGCCAGCAGCCAAGACTACAGGGAAATGAACACCGGGGAGCTGTTTTTT. Amino acids: CASSQDYREMNTGELFF.

This sequence joins TRBV20-1 and TRBJ2-3; 9 positions match TRBD2. CDR3 length: 14 amino acids. Germline V gives CDR1 DFQATT, CDR2 SNEGSKA (reference sequence). Losses at the gene ends were 5 bases for V and 6 bases for J; bases not matched to a gene: 9. The DNA for the CDR3 is TGCAGTGCTCGACCTAGCGGGATCTCGGATACGCAGTATTTT. It translates to CSARPSGISDTQYF.

This clonotype was recorded a few times. This rearrangement joins TRBV7-2 to TRBJ1-1; 8 nucleotides agree with TRBD1. CDR3 length: 15 amino acids. The V and J ends lost 3 bases and 4 bases, in that order; junction bases with no gene match: 7. The germline V gene has CDR1 SGHTA and CDR2 FQGNSA. The CDR3 loop reads CASSFGTGVVTEAFF. In nucleotides, the CDR3 is TGTGCCAGCAGCTTCGGGACAGGAGTAGTCACTGAAGCTTTCTTT.

This clonotype came up many times. This chain joins TRBV13 and TRBJ2-7; possible D gene TRBD1, 6 bases. The CDR3 totals 15 residues. Germline assignment: CDR1 PRHDT and CDR2 FYEKMQ (reference sequence). The V gene lost 5 bases and the J gene lost 0 bases, with 14 bases spanning the gap. The DNA for the CDR3 is TGTGCCAGCAGCCACCGACAGGTCCTCTCCTACGAGCAGTACTTC. Its translation: CASSHRQVLSYEQYF. Supplemented by reference TRBV13 and TRBJ2-7, the full variable domain reads AAGVIQSPRHLIKEKRETATLKCYPIPRHDTVYWYQQGPGQDPQFLISFYEKMQSDKGSIPDRFSAQQFSDYHSELNMSSLELGDSALYFCASSHRQVLSYEQYFGPGTRLTVT.

This chain links TRBV7-9 with TRBJ2-3; D is possibly TRBD2 (6 bases). Trimming cost V 2 bases and J 4 bases, with 16 bases left between them. CDR3 length: 16 residues. CDR1 and CDR2 from the germline V gene are SEHNR and FQNEAQ (reference sequence). The CDR3 here is CASSLRGGRVPDTQYF. The DNA of the CDR3 is TGTGCCAGCAGCTTAAGGGGAGGCAGGGTCCCAGATACGCAGTATTTT. The variable domain in full, with the rest retrieved from reference TRBV7-9 and TRBJ2-3, is DTGVSQNPRHKITKRGQNVTFRCDPISEHNRLYWYRQTLGQGPEFLTYFQNEAQLEKSRLLSDRFSAERPKGSFSTLEIQRTEQGDSAMYLCASSLRGGRVPDTQYFGPGTRLTVL.

The chain employs TRBV7-2 and TRBJ1-2; D not resolved. Germline V lookup: CDR1 SGHTA, CDR2 FQGNSA. The V end was cut by 5 bases, the J end by 4 bases, with 17 bases between. The CDR3 is made up of 15 amino acids. The CDR3 DNA is TGTGCCAGCAGCCGGGGTAGCACGGTGGGCTATGGCTACACCTTC. It specifies CASSRGSTVGYGYTF.

The chain has TRBV7-2 and TRBJ2-7, with 8 bases identical to TRBD1. The CDR3 is 16 amino acids. V shed 5 bases and J 6 bases; nucleotides not matched to a gene: 15. Germline values: CDR1 SGHTA, CDR2 FQGNSA. CDR3 sequence: CASSLEGSRGRIEQYF. CDR3 in DNA: TGTGCCAGCAGCCTAGAGGGGAGCAGGGGGCGCATCGAGCAGTACTTC.